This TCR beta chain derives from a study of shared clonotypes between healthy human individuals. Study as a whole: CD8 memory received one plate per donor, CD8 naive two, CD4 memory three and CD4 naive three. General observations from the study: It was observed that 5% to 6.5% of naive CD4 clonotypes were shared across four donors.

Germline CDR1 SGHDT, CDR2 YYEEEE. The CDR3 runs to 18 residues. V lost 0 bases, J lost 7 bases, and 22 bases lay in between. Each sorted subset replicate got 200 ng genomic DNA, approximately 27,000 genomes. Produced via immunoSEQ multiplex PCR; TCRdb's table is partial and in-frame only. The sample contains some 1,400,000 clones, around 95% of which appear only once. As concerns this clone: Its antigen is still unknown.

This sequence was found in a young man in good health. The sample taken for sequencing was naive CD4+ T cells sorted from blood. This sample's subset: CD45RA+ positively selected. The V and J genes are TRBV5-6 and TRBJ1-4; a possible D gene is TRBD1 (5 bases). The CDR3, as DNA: TGTGCCAGCAGCTTGGACTTACACGCAGGGAGTATAAGTGAAAAACTGTTTTTT. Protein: CASSLDLHAGSISEKLFF.